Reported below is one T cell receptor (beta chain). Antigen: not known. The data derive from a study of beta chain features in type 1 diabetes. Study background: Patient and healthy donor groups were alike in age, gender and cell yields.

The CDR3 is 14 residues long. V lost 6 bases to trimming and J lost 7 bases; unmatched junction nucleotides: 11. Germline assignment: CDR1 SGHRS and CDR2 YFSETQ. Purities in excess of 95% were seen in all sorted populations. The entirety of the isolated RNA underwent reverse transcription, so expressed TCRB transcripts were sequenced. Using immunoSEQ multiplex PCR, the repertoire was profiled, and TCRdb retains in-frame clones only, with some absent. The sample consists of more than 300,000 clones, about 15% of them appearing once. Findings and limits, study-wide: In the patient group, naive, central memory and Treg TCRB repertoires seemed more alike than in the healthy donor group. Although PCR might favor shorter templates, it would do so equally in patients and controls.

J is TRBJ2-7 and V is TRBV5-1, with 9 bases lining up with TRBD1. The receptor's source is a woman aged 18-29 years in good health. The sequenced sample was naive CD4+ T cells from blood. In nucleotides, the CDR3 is TGCGCCAGCACCCTTCAGACAGGGGGAGGGGAGCAGTACTTC. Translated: CASTLQTGGGEQYF.